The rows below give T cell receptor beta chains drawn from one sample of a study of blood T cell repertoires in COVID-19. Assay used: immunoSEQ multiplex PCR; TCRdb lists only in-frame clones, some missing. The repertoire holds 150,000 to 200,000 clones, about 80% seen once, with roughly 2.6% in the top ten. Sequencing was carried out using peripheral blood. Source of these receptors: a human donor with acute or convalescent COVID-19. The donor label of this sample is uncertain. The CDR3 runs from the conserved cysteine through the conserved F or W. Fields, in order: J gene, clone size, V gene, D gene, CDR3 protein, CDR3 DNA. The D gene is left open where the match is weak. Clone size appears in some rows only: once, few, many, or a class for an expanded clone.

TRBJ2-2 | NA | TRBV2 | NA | CASSGWSGGELFF | TGTGCCAGCAGTGGTTGGTCGGGCGGGGAGCTGTTTTTT
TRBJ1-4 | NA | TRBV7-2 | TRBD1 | CASSGGQGSNEKLFF | TGTGCCAGCAGCGGAGGACAGGGGTCTAATGAAAAACTGTTTTTT
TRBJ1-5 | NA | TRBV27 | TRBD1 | CAKGTGGGNQPQHF | TGTGCCAAAGGGACAGGGGGAGGCAATCAGCCCCAGCATTTT
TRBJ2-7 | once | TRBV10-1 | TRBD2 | CASSESGLGGEQYF | TGCGCCAGCAGTGAGTCGGGACTAGGGGGCGAGCAGTACTTC
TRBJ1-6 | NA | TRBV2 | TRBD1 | CASNGQGSDNSPLHF | TGTGCCAGCAATGGACAGGGCAGCGATAATTCACCCCTCCACTTT
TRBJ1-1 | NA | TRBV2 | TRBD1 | CASSAGGAWDTEAFF | TGTGCCAGCAGCGCAGGGGGCGCTTGGGACACTGAAGCTTTCTTT
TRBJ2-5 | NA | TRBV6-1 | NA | CASSDRVGETQYF | TGTGCCAGCAGTGACAGGGTTGGTGAGACCCAGTACTTC
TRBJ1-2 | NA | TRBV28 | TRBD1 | CASSLFPGGGYTF | TGTGCCAGCAGTTTGTTTCCAGGGGGCGGCTACACCTTC
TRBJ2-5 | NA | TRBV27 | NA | CASSYVRGFGTQYF | TGTGCCAGCAGTTATGTGCGAGGGTTTGGGACCCAGTACTTC
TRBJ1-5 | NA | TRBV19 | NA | CASSRTYGVNQPQHF | TGTGCCAGTAGTCGCACCTACGGGGTCAATCAGCCCCAGCATTTT
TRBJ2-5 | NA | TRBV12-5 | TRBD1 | CASGPLTGGSGQETQYF | TGTGCTAGTGGACCCTTAACAGGGGGCAGCGGCCAAGAGACCCAGTACTTC
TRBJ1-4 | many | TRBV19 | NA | CASSMGWTNEKLFF | TGTGCCAGTAGTATGGGGTGGACAAATGAAAAACTGTTTTTT
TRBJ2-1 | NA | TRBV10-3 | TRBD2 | CAIRATSGPDEQFF | TGTGCCATCAGAGCGACTAGCGGCCCCGATGAGCAGTTCTTC
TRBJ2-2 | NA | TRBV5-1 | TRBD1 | CASSFNGQGNTGELFF | TGCGCCAGCAGCTTCAACGGACAGGGAAACACCGGGGAGCTGTTTTTT
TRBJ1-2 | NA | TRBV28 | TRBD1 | CARRDSNYGYTF | TGTGCCAGAAGGGACAGTAACTATGGCTACACCTTC
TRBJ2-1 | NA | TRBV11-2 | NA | CASSLERGYNEQFF | TGTGCCAGCAGCTTAGAACGGGGGTACAATGAGCAGTTCTTC
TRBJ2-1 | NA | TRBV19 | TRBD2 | CASSILGSGGSSYNEQFF | TGTGCCAGTAGTATCCTGGGCAGCGGGGGTAGCTCCTACAATGAGCAGTTCTTC
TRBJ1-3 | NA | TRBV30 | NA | CAWSQDMVSGNTIYF | TGTGCCTGGAGCCAAGACATGGTCTCTGGAAACACCATATATTTT
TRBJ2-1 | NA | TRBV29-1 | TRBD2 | CSVGPSGNILSSYNEQFF | TGCAGCGTTGGGCCTAGCGGGAACATCCTAAGCTCCTACAATGAGCAGTTCTTC
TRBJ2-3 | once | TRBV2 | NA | CASSYTTGSLADTQYF | TGTGCCAGCAGCTACACGACAGGTTCATTGGCAGATACGCAGTATTTT
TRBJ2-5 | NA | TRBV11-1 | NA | CASSFQAGVAETQYF | TGTGCCAGCAGCTTTCAGGCAGGGGTAGCAGAGACCCAGTACTTC
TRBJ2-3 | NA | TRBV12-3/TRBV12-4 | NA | CASSSGSGQYF | TGTGCCAGCAGTTCAGGGTCCGGGCAGTATTTT
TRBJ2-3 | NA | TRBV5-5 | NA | CASSLGASTTDTQYF | TGTGCCAGCAGCTTGGGGGCTAGCACCACAGATACGCAGTATTTT
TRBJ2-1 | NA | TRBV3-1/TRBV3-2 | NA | CASSQAGLSYNEQFF | TGTGCCAGCAGCCAAGCGGGGTTAAGCTACAATGAGCAGTTCTTC
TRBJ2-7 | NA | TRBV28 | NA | CASSLYPKTSISSYEQYF | TGTGCCAGCAGTTTATATCCGAAGACATCAATAAGCTCCTACGAGCAGTACTTC
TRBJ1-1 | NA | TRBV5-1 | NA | CASSFQDEDPEAFF | TGCGCCAGCAGCTTCCAGGATGAAGATCCTGAAGCTTTCTTT
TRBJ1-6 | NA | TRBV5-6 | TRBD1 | CASSSTGVLPPLHF | TGTGCCAGCAGCTCGACAGGGGTCCTCCCACCCCTCCACTTT
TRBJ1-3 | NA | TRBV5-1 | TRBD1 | CASREGASGNTIYF | TGCGCCAGCAGAGAGGGGGCGAGTGGAAACACCATATATTTT
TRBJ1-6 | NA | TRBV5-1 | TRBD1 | CASSSSVRQGGNSPLHF | TGCGCCAGCAGCTCGTCAGTCCGACAGGGAGGTAATTCACCCCTCCACTTT
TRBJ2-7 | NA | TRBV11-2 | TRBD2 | CASSPTSGRVYF | TGTGCCAGCAGCCCGACTAGCGGGAGGGTCTACTTC
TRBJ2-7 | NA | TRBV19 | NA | CASRGTAERHEQYF | TGTGCCAGTAGGGGGACTGCAGAACGCCACGAGCAGTACTTC
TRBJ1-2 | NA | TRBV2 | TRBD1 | CASSDPETGGWGYTF | TGTGCCAGCAGTGACCCCGAGACAGGGGGGTGGGGCTACACCTTC
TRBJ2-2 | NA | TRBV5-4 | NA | CASSLPGQNTGELFF | TGTGCCAGCAGCTTACCGGGACAGAACACCGGGGAGCTGTTTTTT
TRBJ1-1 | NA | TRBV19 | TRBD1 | CASSIEYGTGGTEAFF | TGTGCCAGTAGTATAGAGTACGGGACAGGGGGAACTGAAGCTTTCTTT
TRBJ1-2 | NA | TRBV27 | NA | CASSAQTRDSRANYGYTF | TGTGCCAGCAGTGCCCAGACCCGGGACTCCCGAGCTAACTATGGCTACACCTTC
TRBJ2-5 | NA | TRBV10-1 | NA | CASSEGGSQETQYF | TGCGCCAGCAGTGAGGGGGGGTCGCAAGAGACCCAGTACTTC
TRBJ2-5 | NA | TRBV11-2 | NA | CASSLERVETQYF | TGTGCCAGCAGCTTAGAACGGGTAGAGACCCAGTACTTC
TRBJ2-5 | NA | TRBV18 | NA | CASSPAGASETQYF | TGTGCCAGCTCACCGGCGGGGGCGTCGGAGACCCAGTACTTC
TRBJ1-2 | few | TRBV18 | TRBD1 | CASSSGTGANYGYTF | TGTGCCAGCTCATCCGGGACAGGGGCCAACTATGGCTACACCTTC
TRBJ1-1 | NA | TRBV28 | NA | CASSPPTAGYTEAFF | TGTGCCAGCAGTCCACCGACAGCGGGGTACACTGAAGCTTTCTTT